The 5 T cell receptor beta chains below come from one sample, sequenced in a study of T cell changes during pregnancy in multiple sclerosis. Assay used: immunoSEQ multiplex PCR; TCRdb lists only in-frame clones, some missing. The sample has tens of thousands of clones; around 96% are singletons. The source was CD8+ T cells from peripheral blood mononuclear cells, collected after pregnancy. These receptors all come from a female donor with multiple sclerosis, enrolled in a pregnancy study.

The rearrangement joins TRBV9 to TRBJ2-7; 11 bases match TRBD1. The V gene end was trimmed by 4 bases and the J gene end by 7 bases; junction bases not matched to a gene: 25. Germline lookup yields CDR1 SGDLS and CDR2 YYNGEE. The CDR3 extends over 20 amino acids. CDR3: CASSSSPGQGASTSLGEQYF. DNA of the CDR3: TGTGCCAGCAGCTCTAGCCCCGGACAGGGGGCTTCGACTAGCTTGGGGGAGCAGTACTTC.

The V and J genes are TRBV18 and TRBJ2-7, with a weak D call TRBD1 (5 bases). Per germline, CDR1 KGHSH and CDR2 LQKENI. The CDR3 contains 16 residues. V was trimmed by 3 bases and J by 0 bases, leaving 15 bases between them. CDR3 loop: CASSPNSGSSSYEQYF. The CDR3, as DNA: TGTGCCAGCTCACCGAATTCAGGGTCCAGCTCCTACGAGCAGTACTTC.

The genes are TRBV2 and TRBJ2-7; 8 bases are a match to TRBD1. V lost 6 bases and J lost 6; bases outside the gene matches: 7. This CDR3 region has 13 residues. Germline lookup yields CDR1 SNHLY and CDR2 FYNNEI. CDR3 DNA sequence: TGTGCCAGCAGCTATGGACAGGGAGGCGAGCAGTACTTC. Protein product: CASSYGQGGEQYF. Drawing the rest from reference TRBV2 and TRBJ2-7, the complete variable domain is EPEVTQTPSHQVTQMGQEVILRCVPISNHLYFYWYRQILGQKVEFLVSFYNNEISEKSEIFDDQFSVERPDGSNFTLKIRSTKLEDSAMYFCASSYGQGGEQYFGPGTRLTVT.

The chain couples TRBV7-9 to TRBJ1-4; unclear D gene. CDR1 and CDR2 from the germline V gene are SEHNR and FQNEAQ (reference sequence). This CDR3 has 13 residues. V was clipped by 6 bases and J by 7 bases, with 12 bases between them. CDR3 coding DNA: TGTGCCAGCAGACCGGGGTTGGGTGAAAAACTGTTTTTT. It yields the protein CASRPGLGEKLFF.

V usage is TRBV7-9 and J usage is TRBJ2-7, with 9 bases fitting TRBD2. The CDR3 runs 14 residues. J lost 5 bases, V lost 5 bases, and 7 bases had no gene match. CDR1 and CDR2 (germline): SEHNR, FQNEAQ (reference sequence). This chain's CDR3 is CASSHGREGNEQYF. DNA for the CDR3: TGTGCCAGCAGCCACGGGCGGGAGGGGAACGAGCAGTACTTC.